A single sample gave rise to the 16 T cell receptor beta chains below, sequenced in a study of T cell repertoires in cytomegalovirus infection. TCRdb reprocessed the reads via MiXCR and lists one record per CDR3 protein. The table shows 300,000 to 400,000 distinct CDR3 sequences, with roughly 25% occurring only once. No antigen has been identified for these receptors. The specimen comprised cultured PBMCs, sampled from culture after CMV antigen stimulation. The receptors shown here come from a human donor in good health (CMV status not recorded). Some clones in this sample may be carry-over from other donors' samples.

This clonotype appeared many times. In DNA, the CDR3 is TGTGCCAGCAGCCTGACAGGGGAGCGGAACGAGCAGTACTTC. Translating it yields CASSLTGERNEQYF. The rearrangement uses TRBV28 and TRBJ2-7; TRBD1 matches 8 bases. Trimming cost V 6 bases and J 5 bases; bases outside gene matches: 9. The CDR3 sequence is 14 residues long. Germline values: CDR1 MDHEN, CDR2 SYDVKM.

There are a few counts of this clonotype. The chain joins TRBV7-6 to TRBJ2-1; no definite D call. Trimming stripped 1 base from V and 3 bases from J, with 7 bases between. Germline V gene sequence: CDR1 SGHVS, CDR2 FNYEAQ. This CDR3 is 14 amino acids long. The CDR3 loop reads CASSLEGNYNEQFF. The CDR3, as DNA: TGTGCCAGCAGCTTAGAGGGAAACTACAATGAGCAGTTCTTC.

As concerns this clonotype: One junction end disagrees with the germline gene, perhaps due to a read error. The chain combines TRBV7-3 with TRBJ2-3; perhaps TRBD2 as D (6 bases). This CDR3 is 14 amino acids long. Germline V lookup: CDR1 SGHTA, CDR2 FQGTGA. The CDR3 nucleotides read TGTGCCAGCAGCCTAACTAGCCGTCCAGATACGCAGTATTTT. Translated: CASSLTSRPDTQYF.

V gene TRBV29-1 combines with J gene TRBJ2-1; unclear D gene. Per the germline V gene, CDR1 is SQVTM and CDR2 is ANQGSEA. V lost 2 bases to trimming and J lost 10 bases, with 9 bases between them. CDR3 length equals 11 residues. In nucleotides, the CDR3 is TGCAGCGTTGAAACGTTGGGGGAGCAGTTCTTC. Its translation: CSVETLGEQFF.

The chain combines TRBV6-2 or TRBV6-3 with TRBJ1-3, with no clear D. This CDR3 contains 15 residues. Germline loops: CDR1 MNHEY, CDR2 SVGEGT. V was shortened by 0 bases and J by 2 bases, with 8 bases between the two germline ends. CDR3 residues: CASSYSEGTGNTIYF. The CDR3 coding sequence is TGTGCCAGCAGTTACTCGGAGGGAACTGGAAACACCATATATTTT.

This chain links TRBV7-8 with TRBJ2-7, with D perhaps TRBD1 (5 bases). The CDR3 sequence is 15 residues long. The germline gives CDR1 SGHVS, CDR2 FQNEAQ. Deletions cut 4 bases from V and 7 bases from J, with 20 bases between. CDR3 bases: TGTGCCAGCAGCTCCCGACAGTGGACCCTTGGGGAGCAGTACGTC. This sequence encodes CASSSRQWTLGEQYV.

The chain couples TRBV7-3 to TRBJ2-2, with 10 bases that match TRBD2. The CDR3 extends over 16 amino acids. V lost 3 bases, J lost 4 bases, and 5 bases stayed unmatched. Germline-derived CDR1 and CDR2 are SGHTA and FQGTGA. As DNA, the CDR3 is TGTGCCAGCAGCTTGCGGACTAGCGGAATCACCGGGGAGCTGTTTTTT. This gives the protein CASSLRTSGITGELFF.

This clonotype was observed a handful of times. The J gene is TRBJ2-1, the V gene TRBV5-8; 7 nucleotides agree with TRBD2. J lost 6 bases, V lost 4 bases, and 13 bases had no gene match. The CDR3 contains 16 residues. Germline loops: CDR1 SGHTS, CDR2 YDEGEE. CDR3 sequence: CASSVQVGRAGNEQFF. The CDR3 DNA sequence: TGTGCCAGCAGCGTTCAGGTAGGGAGGGCCGGCAATGAGCAGTTCTTC.

This chain connects TRBV7-8 to TRBJ2-1; D might be TRBD2 (6 bases). This CDR3 has 17 amino acids. The germline CDR1 and CDR2 sequences are SGHVS and FQNEAQ. Trimming cost V 5 bases and J 7 bases, with 24 bases left between them. The CDR3 reads CASSDTSLGPSRNEQFF. In nucleotides, the CDR3 is TGTGCCAGCAGCGATACTAGCTTGGGGCCCTCTCGGAATGAGCAGTTCTTC.

This clonotype was seen ten or more times. V usage is TRBV28 and J usage is TRBJ2-7; D tentatively fits TRBD1 or TRBD2 (6 bases each). This CDR3 contains 13 residues. Germline CDR1 reads MDHEN; CDR2 reads SYDVKM. V was clipped by 4 bases and J by 6 bases, with 13 bases between them. The CDR3 DNA follows: TGTGCCAGCAGTTCTGGGGGGCCCGTCGAGCAGTACTTC. Its protein product is CASSSGGPVEQYF.

The sample holds many counts of this clonotype. The V gene is TRBV11-3, the J gene TRBJ2-1; 8 bases fit TRBD2. Trimming removed 2 bases from V and 0 bases from J; junction bases left unmatched: 12. The length of the CDR3 is 19 residues. Germline CDR1 reads SGHNT; CDR2 reads YENEEA. CDR3 nucleotides: TGTGCCAGCAGCTTATCTGGCAGCGTAGCGGGATTCTCCTACAATGAGCAGTTCTTC. This gives the protein CASSLSGSVAGFSYNEQFF.

This clonotype was detected a few times. V and J are TRBV5-6 and TRBJ1-1, with no clear D. Germline V lookup: CDR1 SGHDT, CDR2 YYEEEE. Trimming cost V 4 bases and J 0 bases, with 16 bases left between them. The CDR3 loop spans 16 amino acids. Here the CDR3 DNA reads TGTGCCAGCAGCCCGATGGGTCTAGACGTGAACACTGAAGCTTTCTTT. Translating it yields CASSPMGLDVNTEAFF.

This clonotype has only a few counts. V and J are TRBV25-1 and TRBJ2-3; tentatively, D is TRBD1 or TRBD2 (7 bases each). CDR3 length: 17 amino acids. Looked up from germline, CDR1 is MGHDK and CDR2 is SYGVNS. Trimming stripped 4 bases from V and 0 bases from J, with 17 bases between. DNA for the CDR3: TGTGCCAGCAGTGGGGGGGGACAGCCAAAAAGCACAGATACGCAGTATTTT. Protein product: CASSGGGQPKSTDTQYF.

In the case of this clonotype: It may be a read error: a sequence one base away is much more abundant. The V gene is TRBV7-2, the J gene TRBJ2-1, with a weak D call TRBD2 (6 bases). CDR3 size: 16 residues. Per the germline V gene, CDR1 is SGHTA and CDR2 is FQGNSA. The germline V and J ends were trimmed by 4 bases and 1 base, with 14 bases remaining between them. CDR3 region: CASSSGAGDSYNEQFF. DNA of the CDR3: TGTGCCAGCAGCTCGGGAGCGGGTGATTCCTACAATGAGCAGTTCTTC.

The CDR3 loop reads CASGLVQAGEKDEQYF. The DNA of the CDR3 is TGTGCTAGTGGTTTGGTACAGGCGGGAGAGAAGGACGAGCAGTACTTC. The rearrangement joins TRBV12-5 to TRBJ2-7; TRBD2 aligns across 7 bases. Looked up from germline, CDR1 is LGHNT and CDR2 is FRNRAP. The junction had 10 bases not matched to a gene; V was cut back by 0 bases and J by 5 bases. The CDR3 contains 16 residues.

The chain recombines TRBV28 with TRBJ2-4, with D perhaps TRBD1 (5 bases). The CDR3 extends over 17 amino acids. Trimming took off 4 bases at V and 1 base at J, with 17 bases between the two ends. Germline CDR1 and CDR2: MDHEN and SYDVKM. The DNA for the CDR3 is TGTGCCAGCAGTTCCCTGGGGCGAGTGGTGGCCAAAAACATTCAGTACTTC. This translates into CASSSLGRVVAKNIQYF. Full variable domain (rest looked up from reference TRBV28 and TRBJ2-4): DVKVTQSSRYLVKRTGEKVFLECVQDMDHENMFWYRQDPGLGLRLIYFSYDVKMKEKGDIPEGYSVSREKKERFSLILESASTNQTSMYLCASSSLGRVVAKNIQYFGAGTRLSVL.